Following are 8 T cell receptor beta chains from one sample sequenced in a study of T cells after yellow fever vaccination. Using its own MiXCR run on the 5' RACE reads, TCRdb lists one record per CDR3 protein. This sample carries about 580,000 distinct CDR3 sequences, around 17% of them seen once, and the ten largest clones take 15% to 20%. The sample here was PBMCs, taken 4 to 5 days after the first yellow fever vaccination. The receptors here all came from a man aged 18 to 29 who received the YFV17D yellow fever vaccine.

This clonotype was seen a handful of times. The genes are TRBV11-2 and TRBJ2-7; possible D gene TRBD1, 5 bases. This CDR3 region has 17 residues. Trimming took 5 bases from V and 1 from J, leaving 21 bases between them. CDR1 is SGHAT and CDR2 is FQNNGV in the germline V gene. The CDR3 DNA sequence: TGTGCCAGCAGCCGGACACCCCCAGCTTCTCCTTCCTACGAGCAGTACGTC. Its translation is CASSRTPPASPSYEQYV.

The chain carries TRBV3-1 and TRBJ2-3; TRBD2 matches at 10 bases. The CDR3 totals 15 residues. Germline V gives CDR1 LGHDT, CDR2 YNNKEL (reference sequence). V shed 11 bases, J shed 4 bases, and the junction held 12 bases outside the gene matches. The CDR3 DNA reads TGTGCCTCCTGCCAAGCGGGGGGGCCTGCAGATACGCAGTATTTT. Encoded protein: CASCQAGGPADTQYF.

This clonotype has at least ten counts. This chain links TRBV7-2 with TRBJ1-6, with unresolved D. The CDR3 is made up of 14 amino acids. The V end was cut by 4 bases, the J end by 8 bases, with 12 bases between. Germline CDR1 is SGHTA and CDR2 is FQGNSA. The CDR3 sequence: CASSWVTVDSPLHF. The CDR3 bases are TGTGCCAGCAGCTGGGTTACAGTGGATTCACCCCTCCACTTT.

This clonotype was counted ten times or more. CDR3 coding DNA: TGCGCCAGCAGCTTGGTATGGGCTGGCGGGGAGCTGTTTTTT. Protein product: CASSLVWAGGELFF. This chain links TRBV5-1 with TRBJ2-2, with D hard to call. Trimming pared 0 bases from V and 7 bases from J, leaving 10 bases between. Germline V gene data show CDR1 as SGHRS and CDR2 as YFSETQ. The CDR3 covers 14 residues. The entire variable domain, with the rest obtained from reference TRBV5-1 and TRBJ2-2, is as follows: KAGVTQTPRYLIKTRGQQVTLSCSPISGHRSVSWYQQTPGQGLQFLFEYFSETQRNKGNFPGRFSGRQFSNSRSEMNVSTLELGDSALYLCASSLVWAGGELFFGEGSRLTVL.

V is TRBV5-1 and J is TRBJ2-1; D might be TRBD1 (6 bases). The CDR3 length is 15 residues. Trimming pared 5 bases from V and 8 bases from J, leaving 20 bases between. The germline V gene encodes CDR1 SGHRS and CDR2 YFSETQ. The CDR3: CASRRTAGEVDEQFF. CDR3 coding DNA: TGCGCCAGCAGAAGAACGGCAGGGGAAGTCGATGAGCAGTTCTTC.

The rearrangement uses TRBV18 and TRBJ2-3, with D uncertain. Germline CDR1 is KGHSH and CDR2 is LQKENI. Trimming took 2 bases from V and 0 from J, leaving 9 bases between them. The CDR3 sequence is 15 residues long. The CDR3 reads CASSPNLESTDTQYF. Written as DNA, the CDR3 is TGTGCCAGCTCACCAAATCTAGAGAGCACAGATACGCAGTATTTT. The full variable domain, in which reference TRBV18 and TRBJ2-3 provide the parts outside the CDR3, is NAGVMQNPRHLVRRRGQEARLRCSPMKGHSHVYWYRQLPEEGLKFMVYLQKENIIDESGMPKERFSAEFPKEGPSILRIQQVVRGDSAAYFCASSPNLESTDTQYFGPGTRLTVL.

The V call is TRBV5-1, the J call TRBJ2-1; D is possibly TRBD2 (7 bases). The CDR3 runs to 17 residues. Looked up from germline, CDR1 is SGHRS and CDR2 is YFSETQ. Between the trimmed V and J ends, which lost 0 bases and 2 bases, there was a span of 15 bases. Here the CDR3 DNA reads TGCGCCAGCAGCTTGGCCAGCGGGACAAATACCTACAATGAGCAGTTCTTC. This translates into CASSLASGTNTYNEQFF.

The chain has TRBV24-1 and TRBJ2-1; D unclear. The CDR3 spans 13 residues. Trimming stripped 3 bases from V and 8 bases from J, with 10 bases between. The germline V gene encodes CDR1 KGHDR and CDR2 SFDVKD. This CDR3 reads CATSDRTGHEQFF. The CDR3, as DNA: TGTGCCACCAGTGATCGGACGGGCCATGAGCAGTTCTTC.